This T cell receptor (beta chain) was sequenced during a study of CXCR3-negative and CXCR3-positive naive CD8 T cells. Regarding this clonotype: Its antigen is not known.

UMI-labeled 5' RACE TRB cDNA libraries were prepared from the cells. TCRdb reprocessed the 5' RACE reads, keeping one entry per CDR3 protein, no DNA. The sample includes 150,000 to 160,000 distinct CDR3 sequences. Germline lookup yields CDR1 MNHEY and CDR2 SVGAGI. The CDR3 has 18 amino acids. General observations from the study: CXCR3-positive naive cells had TRB CDR3s that were more hydrophobic than CXCR3-negative naive cells had. Naive subsets did not differ in surface CD5, and TRB CDR3 properties served to infer TCR strength.

This chain uses TRBV6-5 with TRBJ1-4; with no DNA, the TCRdb D assignment of TRBD1 cannot be verified. This clonotype was sampled from a human donor in good health. Some clones in this sample may be carry-over from other donors' samples. Material for sequencing was naive CXCR3+ CD8+ T cells from blood. Subset reported: CD45RO-CCR7+CD27+CD95- naive CD8+ T cells expressing CXCR3 (TNR3+). The CDR3 reads CASSYGQGPVATNEKLFF.